Each of the 18 T cell receptor beta chains below was sequenced from the same sample in a study of blood T cell repertoires in COVID-19. Here immunoSEQ multiplex PCR was the method, and the copy in TCRdb shows in-frame clones only, minus some. The profile shows hundreds of thousands of clones, 88% of them singletons. The sample consisted of peripheral blood. The receptors shown here come from a man at least 80 years old with acute or convalescent COVID-19.

The rearrangement uses TRBV5-1 and TRBJ1-1; 8 bases agree with TRBD1. The germline V gene encodes CDR1 SGHRS and CDR2 YFSETQ. The CDR3 is 14 residues long. The junction had 8 bases not matched to a gene; V was cut back by 5 bases and J by 5 bases. In nucleotides, the CDR3 is TGCGCCAGCAGTCAGGGGGCCGTGGGTACTGAAGCTTTCTTT. Translation gives CASSQGAVGTEAFF.

The V call is TRBV6-5, the J call TRBJ1-1; D possibly corresponds to TRBD1 (5 bases). V was trimmed by 6 bases and J by 1 base, leaving 12 bases between them. Looked up from germline, CDR1 is MNHEY and CDR2 is SVGAGI. The CDR3 runs to 14 residues. CDR3 coding DNA: TGTGCCAGCAGACCGGACACGCCGAACACTGAAGCTTTCTTT. Protein product: CASRPDTPNTEAFF.

The chain couples TRBV6-5 to TRBJ2-7; TRBD2 matches 7 bases. The CDR3 runs 15 residues. The germline V gene has CDR1 MNHEY and CDR2 SVGAGI. Unmatched junction bases numbered 10, after V lost 5 bases and J lost 3 bases. CDR3 DNA sequence: TGTGCCAGCAGTCCAAGCCGGGACTACCTCTACGAGCAGTACTTC. It encodes CASSPSRDYLYEQYF.

The chain has TRBV24-1 and TRBJ2-1, with TRBD1 identical over 12 bases. The germline CDR1 and CDR2 sequences are KGHDR and SFDVKD. V trimming: 4 bases; J trimming: 7 bases; junction bases outside the gene matches: 7. This CDR3 has 16 amino acids. CDR3 sequence reads: CATSDPGQGASNEQFF. CDR3 DNA sequence: TGTGCCACCAGTGACCCGGGACAGGGGGCCTCGAATGAGCAGTTCTTC.

This chain connects TRBV14 to TRBJ2-3, with D possibly TRBD2 on 5 matching bases. Germline CDR1 reads SGHDN; CDR2 reads FVKESK. The length of the CDR3 is 16 residues. V was trimmed by 1 base and J by 0 bases, leaving 11 bases between them. This chain's CDR3 is CASSQVGGLSTDTQYF. CDR3 nucleotide sequence: TGTGCCAGCAGCCAAGTTGGCGGGCTGAGCACAGATACGCAGTATTTT.

The chain combines TRBV7-9 with TRBJ2-5, with TRBD2 as a possible D gene (5 bases). The CDR3 has 14 amino acids. Germline V gives CDR1 SEHNR, CDR2 FQNEAQ (reference sequence). The V end was cut by 3 bases, the J end by 2 bases, with 10 bases between. The CDR3 loop is CASSFTWTQETQYF. Written as DNA, the CDR3 is TGTGCCAGCAGCTTCACTTGGACTCAAGAGACCCAGTACTTC.

J is TRBJ2-1 and V is TRBV4-2; D not certain. CDR3 length: 14 residues. V gave up 4 bases and J gave up 7 bases, with 14 bases separating them. Germline-derived CDR1 and CDR2 are LGHNA and YNFKEQ. Written as DNA, the CDR3 is TGTGCCAGCAGCCTCGGGTTTACTGGGAATGAGCAGTTCTTC. This translates into CASSLGFTGNEQFF.

The CDR3 DNA follows: TGTGCCAGCGCCCGACAGGGTGACACCATATATTTT. Translation gives CASARQGDTIYF. The rearrangement joins TRBV6-5 to TRBJ1-3; 7 bases are a match to TRBD1. Per the germline V gene, CDR1 is MNHEY and CDR2 is SVGAGI. CDR3 length: 12 residues. With 8 bases clipped from V and 8 bases from J, the junction kept 6 bases outside the gene matches.

CDR3 sequence reads: CASSRDRGYEQYF. Written as DNA, the CDR3 is TGCGCCAGCAGTCGGGACAGGGGTTACGAGCAGTACTTC. V and J are TRBV4-3 and TRBJ2-7; TRBD1 matches 10 bases. From germline, CDR1 is LGHNA and CDR2 YSLEER. The CDR3 spans 13 residues. The junction had 3 bases not matched to a gene; V was cut back by 6 bases and J by 4 bases.

The rearrangement links TRBV5-4 to TRBJ1-1, with 12 nucleotides matching TRBD1. Trimming at V came to 4 bases and at J to 0 bases, leaving 13 bases not matched to a gene. CDR1 SGHNT and CDR2 YYREEE come from the germline V gene (reference sequence). The CDR3 totals 19 residues. Here the CDR3 reads CASSLWRGTGGIMNTEAFF. The CDR3 nucleotides are TGTGCCAGCAGCCTCTGGCGGGGGACAGGGGGCATCATGAACACTGAAGCTTTCTTT.

The genes are TRBV7-9 and TRBJ2-3; possible D gene TRBD1, 6 bases. Trimming took off 5 bases at V and 0 bases at J, with 12 bases between the two ends. This CDR3 is 15 amino acids long. CDR1 SEHNR and CDR2 FQNEAQ come from the germline V gene (reference sequence). CDR3 sequence reads: CASSTTDRSTDTQYF. DNA for the CDR3: TGTGCCAGCAGCACAACTGACAGGAGCACAGATACGCAGTATTTT.

This clone was seen once. V usage is TRBV6-2 or TRBV6-3 and J usage is TRBJ2-7; 7 nucleotides line up with TRBD2. Germline CDR1 reads MNHEY; CDR2 reads SVGEGT. J lost 5 bases, V lost 5 bases, and 12 bases had no gene match. The CDR3 runs 15 residues. The DNA for the CDR3 is TGTGCCAGCAGTCAAGGACTAGACTATGTCGACGAGCAGTACTTC. Its protein is CASSQGLDYVDEQYF.

CDR3 in amino acids: CASSTARSGGNIQYF. In nucleotides, the CDR3 is TGTGCCAGCAGCACTGCGAGATCAGGGGGAAACATTCAGTACTTC. The chain has TRBV7-8 and TRBJ2-4, with 7 bases matching TRBD1. The V segment lost 5 bases and the J segment 6 bases; nucleotides outside the gene matches: 10. The CDR3 has 15 residues. In germline, CDR1 is SGHVS, CDR2 FQNEAQ.

A note on this clone: One end of the junction does not line up with germline, which may come from a read error. J is TRBJ2-1 and V is TRBV5-4; 10 bases agree with TRBD1. Looked up from germline, CDR1 is SGHNT and CDR2 is YYREEE (reference sequence). The CDR3 consists of 15 residues. The CDR3 bases are TGTGCCAGCAGCTCCCGGGACAGGGGCTACGATGAGCAGTTCTTC. Protein: CASSSRDRGYDEQFF.

V gene TRBV3-1 (or the pseudogene TRBV3-2) combines with J gene TRBJ2-7; maybe TRBD1 (6 bases). Germline V gene lookup returns CDR1 LGHDT and CDR2 YNNKEL (reference sequence). This CDR3 has 15 residues. The V end was cut by 1 base, the J end by 5 bases, with 15 bases between. In DNA, the CDR3 is TGTGCCAGCAGCCAAGCGTCCAGGGGAGTTAACGAGCAGTACTTC. It is translated as CASSQASRGVNEQYF.

The V call is TRBV12-3 or TRBV12-4, the J call TRBJ2-3; D is undetermined. The ends were cut back, 1 base at V and 6 bases at J, with 5 bases in the middle. The CDR3 loop spans 12 amino acids. The CDR3 DNA reads TGTGCCAGCAGTTTAGTCGGGGATACGCAGTATTTT. The encoded protein is CASSLVGDTQYF.

V gene TRBV9 combines with J gene TRBJ2-2, with D possibly matching TRBD2 (5 bases). Germline CDR1 and CDR2: SGDLS and YYNGEE. Trimming pared 0 bases from V and 7 bases from J, leaving 13 bases between. The CDR3 length is 15 residues. The chain's CDR3 is CASSVEVLAGGELFF. CDR3 bases: TGTGCCAGCAGCGTAGAGGTCCTCGCGGGCGGGGAGCTGTTTTTT.

The chain is built from TRBV29-1 and TRBJ2-1; a possible D gene is TRBD1 (6 bases). V lost 7 bases, J lost 8 bases, and 15 bases lay in between. CDR1 SQVTM and CDR2 ANQGSEA come from the germline V gene. The CDR3 is 12 residues long. This chain's CDR3 is CSAPVPGDEQFF. For the CDR3, the DNA is TGCAGCGCCCCTGTGCCAGGGGATGAGCAGTTCTTC.